Presented here are 21 T cell receptor beta chains from one specimen sequenced in a study of molecular identifiers for immune sequencing clone quantification. TCRdb independently ran MiXCR on the PCR reads; one entry per CDR3 protein. The sample records some 89,000 distinct CDR3 sequences, 24% being singletons. What was sequenced was naive CD8+ T cells from blood, with Jurkat cell RNA spiked in. Described subset: FACS-sorted CD8+CD4-CCR7+CD45RA+ naive T cells. The receptors were gathered from a human donor in good health. Some libraries in this study had Jurkat cell RNA spiked in.

This clonotype showed up just a few times. The chain combines TRBV24-1 with TRBJ1-2; D unresolved. The CDR3 is 15 amino acids. Germline CDR1 is KGHDR and CDR2 is SFDVKD. V was trimmed by 4 bases and J by 3 bases, leaving 14 bases between them. CDR3 sequence reads: CATSDLDGKDYGYTF. CDR3 sequence (DNA): TGTGCCACCAGTGACCTTGACGGCAAAGACTATGGCTACACCTTC.

This clonotype has more than one count but fewer than ten. The V and J genes are TRBV20-1 and TRBJ2-1; no clear D. From germline, CDR1 is DFQATT and CDR2 SNEGSKA (reference sequence). The germline V and J ends were trimmed by 6 bases and 0 bases, with 9 bases remaining between them. CDR3 length: 13 amino acids. The CDR3 DNA reads TGCAGTGCCCGCCCGAGCTCCTACAATGAGCAGTTCTTC. Protein sequence: CSARPSSYNEQFF.

There are a few counts of this clonotype. The chain is built from TRBV6-2 or TRBV6-3 and TRBJ1-2, with no clear D. The germline CDR1 and CDR2 sequences are MNHEY and SVGEGT. The CDR3 consists of 13 residues. Trimming stripped 2 bases from V and 5 bases from J, with 9 bases between. The CDR3 bases are TGTGCCAGCAGTTACATAGGCGGATATGGCTACACCTTC. Translated: CASSYIGGYGYTF.

The table lists this clonotype with many counts. This chain joins TRBV7-9 and TRBJ2-7; 8 nucleotides match TRBD1. There are 16 residues in the CDR3. The ends lost 3 bases at V and 4 bases at J; junction bases unmatched: 11. Germline V gene lookup returns CDR1 SEHNR and CDR2 FQNEAQ (reference sequence). CDR3 in amino acids: CASSFPTRQGAYEQYF. CDR3 DNA sequence: TGTGCCAGCAGCTTCCCAACTCGTCAGGGGGCATACGAGCAGTACTTC.

This clonotype was seen a few times. The V gene is TRBV27, the J gene TRBJ2-3; D is tentatively TRBD1 or TRBD2 (5 bases each). The V gene's germline CDR1 is MNHEY and CDR2 SMNVEV (reference sequence). With 5 bases removed from V and 3 bases from J, the gap between germline ends came to 24 bases. The CDR3 consists of 18 residues. The DNA of the CDR3 is TGTGCCAGCAGTGCCCGACGATACACGGGTGAGGGGACAGATACGCAGTATTTT. It specifies CASSARRYTGEGTDTQYF.

The sample holds many counts of this clonotype. The chain carries TRBV5-1 and TRBJ1-6; D uncertain. Between the trimmed V and J ends, which lost 0 bases and 8 bases, there was a span of 9 bases. CDR3 length: 14 residues. Germline V CDR1 and CDR2: SGHRS, YFSETQ. The CDR3 coding sequence is TGCGCCAGCAGCTTGGGCACCACTTATTCACCCCTCCACTTT. It specifies CASSLGTTYSPLHF.

In its sample, this clonotype was seen a few times. This sequence joins TRBV12-3 or TRBV12-4 and TRBJ2-7; possible D gene TRBD1, 6 bases. V dropped 3 bases and J dropped 2 bases, with 8 bases sitting between them. The length of the CDR3 is 13 residues. The CDR3 DNA is TGTGCCAGCAGTTTCCAGGGGACCTACGAGCAGTACTTC. Translated, it gives CASSFQGTYEQYF.

This clonotype was detected ten times or more. This chain connects TRBV30 to TRBJ1-4, with TRBD1 as a possible D gene (6 bases). Per the germline V gene, CDR1 is GTSNPN and CDR2 is SVGIG (reference sequence). The CDR3 has 13 residues. V was clipped by 5 bases and J by 8 bases, with 15 bases between them. The CDR3 spells CAWAGAGEEKLFF. The CDR3 region has the DNA TGTGCCTGGGCAGGGGCCGGGGAGGAAAAACTGTTTTTT. The variable domain in full, with the rest retrieved from reference TRBV30 and TRBJ1-4, is SQTIHQWPATLVQPVGSPLSLECTVEGTSNPNLYWYRQAAGRGLQLLFYSVGIGQISSEVPQNLSASRPQDRQFILSSKKLLLSDSGFYLCAWAGAGEEKLFFGSGTQLSVL.

Turning to this clonotype: Being one base from a much bigger clone, this may be a read error. The J gene is TRBJ2-3, the V gene TRBV4-3; D is perhaps TRBD1 (5 bases). V shed 1 base and J shed 2 bases, with 10 bases lying between them. The CDR3 sequence is 15 residues long. The V gene's germline CDR1 is LGHNA and CDR2 YSLEER. Here the CDR3 DNA reads TGCGCCAGCAGCCAAGGCGCAGGGCACACAGATACGCAGTATTTT. This codes for CASSQGAGHTDTQYF.

In this sample, this clonotype turned up a few times. Just one base apart from a much larger clone, this may be a read error. The chain recombines TRBV5-1 with TRBJ2-7; possibly TRBD1 for D (5 bases). Germline values: CDR1 SGHRS, CDR2 YFSETQ. The CDR3 totals 14 residues. CDR3 in DNA: TGCGCCAGCAGCTTGGCCCCAGGGAACTACGCGCAGTACTTC. Its translation: CASSLAPGNYAQYF.

With regard to this clonotype: This may come from a read error, since a much larger clone is one base off. The V and J genes are TRBV5-8 and TRBJ2-7, with 7 bases identical to TRBD1. The germline V gene encodes CDR1 SGHTS and CDR2 YDEGEE. The CDR3 contains 16 residues. Trimming cost V 5 bases and J 1 base; bases outside gene matches: 12. The CDR3 loop is CASRHPSRGPSYEQYF. In DNA, the CDR3 is TGTGCCAGCAGACACCCGAGTAGGGGGCCTTCCTACGAGCAGTACTTC.

This clonotype was seen ten or more times. The J gene is TRBJ1-1, the V gene TRBV7-9; D ambiguous. The length of the CDR3 is 15 residues. CDR1 is SEHNR, CDR2 FQNEAQ, per germline (reference sequence). V lost 3 bases, J lost 6 bases, and 17 bases lay in between. The CDR3 protein is CASSLSDGSVPEAFF. For the CDR3, the DNA is TGTGCCAGCAGCTTGTCGGACGGGTCCGTTCCTGAAGCTTTCTTT.

A note on this clonotype: Being one base from a much bigger clone, this may be a read error. The CDR3 sequence: CASGVESGRADEQFF. DNA of the CDR3: TGTGCCAGCGGCGTAGAAAGCGGGAGGGCCGATGAGCAGTTCTTC. This chain uses TRBV9 with TRBJ2-1; 10 bases match TRBD2. CDR1 and CDR2 (germline): SGDLS, YYNGEE. The CDR3 totals 15 residues.

The chain has TRBV7-6 and TRBJ2-2; TRBD2 matches 10 bases. The CDR3 extends over 17 amino acids. The V gene's germline CDR1 is SGHVS and CDR2 FNYEAQ. V shed 7 bases, J shed 2 bases, and the junction held 10 bases outside the gene matches. CDR3 coding DNA: TGTGCCAGCATCCGTCACTCTAGCGGGAGTAACACCGGGGAGCTGTTTTTT. Protein: CASIRHSSGSNTGELFF. The entire variable domain, with the rest obtained from reference TRBV7-6 and TRBJ2-2, is as follows: GAGVSQSPRYKVTKRGQDVALRCDPISGHVSLYWYRQALGQGPEFLTYFNYEAQQDKSGLPNDRFSAERPEGSISTLTIQRTEQRDSAMYRCASIRHSSGSNTGELFFGEGSRLTVL.

The rearrangement joins TRBV14 to TRBJ2-2; D gene unclear. Per germline, CDR1 SGHDN and CDR2 FVKESK. The CDR3 has 15 amino acids. V gave up 1 base and J gave up 4 bases, with 10 bases separating them. In DNA, the CDR3 is TGTGCCAGCAGCCAAGTCCTGTCGCTCACCGGGGAGCTGTTTTTT. Translating gives CASSQVLSLTGELFF.

In its sample, this clonotype was seen many times. CDR3 in amino acids: CASSFALWREVVDEQFF. The CDR3 bases are TGTGCCAGCAGTTTCGCTCTATGGCGGGAGGTAGTAGATGAGCAGTTCTTC. This chain links TRBV28 with TRBJ2-1; TRBD2 matches 8 bases. V trimming: 3 bases; J trimming: 8 bases; junction bases outside the gene matches: 15. Germline CDR1 and CDR2: MDHEN and SYDVKM. This CDR3 comprises 17 residues.

For this clonotype: This may come from a read error, since a much larger clone is one base off. The chain links TRBV24-1 to TRBJ2-2, with 7 bases matching TRBD1. Germline CDR1 reads KGHDR; CDR2 reads SFDVKD. The length of the CDR3 is 18 residues. CDR3 sequence reads: CATSDLPWTGDNTEELFF. CDR3 nucleotides: TGTGCCACCAGTGATTTGCCTTGGACAGGCGATAACACCGAGGAGCTGTTTTTT.

This clonotype was observed at least ten times. The J gene is TRBJ2-3, the V gene TRBV20-1; the match to TRBD1 covers 9 bases. The CDR3 is 15 amino acids. V shed 2 bases, J shed 4 bases, and the junction held 7 bases outside the gene matches. In germline, CDR1 is DFQATT, CDR2 SNEGSKA (reference sequence). CDR3: CSARQSGTGPDTQYF. The DNA of the CDR3 is TGCAGTGCTAGACAATCCGGGACAGGGCCAGATACGCAGTATTTT.

V and J are TRBV28 and TRBJ2-1; 12 nucleotides agree with TRBD2. With V trimmed by 3 bases and J by 6 bases, 3 bases remained unmatched. CDR3 length: 15 amino acids. Germline CDR1 is MDHEN and CDR2 is SYDVKM. For the CDR3, the DNA is TGTGCCAGCAGTTTTAGACTAGCGGGAGTCAATGAGCAGTTCTTC. The encoded protein is CASSFRLAGVNEQFF.

Comments on this clonotype: Being one base from a much bigger clone, this may be a read error. For the CDR3, the DNA is TGCAGCGTTGAGATGGTCGGAAGCTCCTACGAGCACTACTTC. As protein: CSVEMVGSSYEHYF. The chain recombines TRBV29-1 with TRBJ2-7; no reliable D call. CDR1 SQVTM and CDR2 ANQGSEA come from the germline V gene. The CDR3 runs 14 residues.

This clonotype was detected only a few times. The chain employs TRBV4-3 and TRBJ2-2, with 7 bases aligning to TRBD1. The CDR3 spans 16 residues. V was clipped by 0 bases and J by 2 bases; unmatched bases: 3. Germline CDR1 LGHNA, CDR2 YSLEER. CDR3 sequence reads: CASSQEGTVNTGELFF. The CDR3 bases are TGCGCCAGCAGCCAAGAAGGGACAGTTAACACCGGGGAGCTGTTTTTT.